This T cell receptor (beta chain) was sequenced in a study of siplizumab effects on memory and regulatory T cells. The protocol was immunoSEQ multiplex PCR, while the TCRdb copy is restricted to in-frame clones and leaves out a portion. Of around 99,000 clones in the sample, around 90% were seen once. The CDR3 loop spans 13 amino acids. From germline, CDR1 is LNHDA and CDR2 SQIVND (reference sequence). V was pared by 4 bases and J by 3 bases, with 9 bases between. This sequence originates from a human donor in good health. Sequencing used Tregs sorted from blood. This rearrangement joins TRBV19 to TRBJ1-2, with D perhaps matching TRBD1 (6 bases). Written as DNA, the CDR3 is TGTGCCAGTAGTAGGTCAGGGGACTATGGCTACACCTTC. Its protein is CASSRSGDYGYTF.